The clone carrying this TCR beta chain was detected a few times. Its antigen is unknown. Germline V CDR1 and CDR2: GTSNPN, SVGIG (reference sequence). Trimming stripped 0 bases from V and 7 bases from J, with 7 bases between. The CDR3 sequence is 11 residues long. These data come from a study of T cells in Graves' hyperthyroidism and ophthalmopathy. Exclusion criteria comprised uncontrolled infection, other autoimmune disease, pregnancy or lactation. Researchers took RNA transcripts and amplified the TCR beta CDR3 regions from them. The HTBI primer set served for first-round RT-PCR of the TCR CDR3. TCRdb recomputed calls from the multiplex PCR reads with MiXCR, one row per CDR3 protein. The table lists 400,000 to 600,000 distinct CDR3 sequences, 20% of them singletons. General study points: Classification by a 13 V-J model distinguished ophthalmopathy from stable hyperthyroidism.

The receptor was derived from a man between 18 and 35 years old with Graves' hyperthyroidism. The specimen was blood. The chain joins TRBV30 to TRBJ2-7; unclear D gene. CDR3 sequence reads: CAWSVQLEQYF. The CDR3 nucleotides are TGTGCCTGGAGTGTTCAGTTAGAGCAGTACTTC.